The source of this T cell receptor beta chain is a study of blood T cell repertoires in COVID-19. The assay was immunoSEQ multiplex PCR, and TCRdb's table has in-frame clones only and misses some. The profile shows some 520,000 clones, approximately 89% of them singletons. This CDR3 comprises 15 residues. Trimming left V 6 bases short and J 0 bases short, with 12 bases between. Germline CDR1 LGHDT, CDR2 YNNKEL (reference sequence). The chain combines TRBV3-1 (or the pseudogene TRBV3-2) with TRBJ2-1; D perhaps matches TRBD2 (6 bases). Specimen: peripheral blood. This sequence originates from a man younger than 35 with COVID-19, enrolled during active disease. The CDR3 is CASSRAGSSYNEQFF. Written as DNA, the CDR3 is TGTGCCAGCAGTCGGGCGGGGAGCTCCTACAATGAGCAGTTCTTC.